Listed here is a single TCR beta chain. Its target is unknown. Sequence at one end of the junction differs from germline and may be a read error. The germline V gene encodes CDR1 MGHRA and CDR2 YSYEKL. The CDR3 covers 15 residues. The PCR contained 60 Vbeta and 13 Jbeta primers. TCRdb keeps only in-frame clones here, not all; method: immunoSEQ multiplex PCR. Of roughly 180,000 clones listed, about 82% are singletons. The record originates from a study of cytomegalovirus exposure and HLA in healthy donors. Notes on the study in general: Per a prior analysis, the majority of TCR beta V segments were productive roughly 90% or roughly 30% of the time. A later analysis showed HLA-associated TCR beta chains outstripping equally common others in clonal expansion. A link between a missense DCLRE1C variant and TCR beta V- and J-gene trimming emerged from a later analysis. It was reported that TCR beta sequences correctly inferred the HLA-A and HLA-B alleles for most subjects.

This sequence was found in a man younger than 30 in good health and CMV-seronegative. The sample consisted of PBMCs. This sequence joins TRBV4-1 and TRBJ1-5; no reliable D call. Here the CDR3 DNA reads TGCGTCAGCAGCCAAAATCCGGCCGGGTATCAGCCCCAGCATTTT. Translation gives CVSSQNPAGYQPQHF.